One sample yielded the 2 T cell receptor beta chains listed below, sequenced in a study of shared clonotypes between healthy human individuals. Profiled with immunoSEQ multiplex PCR; TCRdb holds only in-frame clones, not every one. The sample holds about 1 million clones, approximately 72% seen once. The sequencing input was memory CD4+ T cells sorted from blood. Subset denoted: CD45RA-negative fraction. The receptors were sampled from a man younger than 35 in good health.

This clone has just a few counts. The chain combines TRBV6-5 with TRBJ1-1, with a tentative D call TRBD1 (6 bases). Deletions cut 4 bases from V and 3 bases from J, with 12 bases between. The CDR3 runs to 14 residues. CDR1 is MNHEY and CDR2 is SVGAGI in the germline V gene. The CDR3 here is CASSLAGAYTEAFF. CDR3 coding DNA: TGTGCCAGCAGTTTAGCGGGGGCTTACACTGAAGCTTTCTTT.

The chain uses TRBV4-2 and TRBJ1-2; D is perhaps TRBD1 (6 bases). Germline lookup yields CDR1 LGHNA and CDR2 YNFKEQ. Trimming shortened V by 0 bases and J by 8 bases, and 16 bases separated the two germline ends. This CDR3 region has 15 residues. This CDR3 reads CASSQDTRGLGGYTF. The DNA of the CDR3 is TGTGCCAGCAGCCAAGATACCAGGGGCTTGGGCGGCTACACCTTC.